The clone carrying this T cell receptor (beta chain) was picked up many times. The sample belongs to a study of immune characterization of retroperitoneal liposarcoma. TCRdb re-derived calls from the PCR reads in MiXCR, one entry per CDR3 protein. The sample lists 4,500 or so distinct CDR3 sequences, about a third occurring once. This TCR was recovered from a male donor with retroperitoneal liposarcoma. Material: tumor tissue.

This chain's CDR3 is CASSLEKGIGSDEKLFF. CDR3 DNA: TGTGCCAGCAGCCTAGAGAAGGGGATAGGGTCTGATGAAAAACTGTTTTTT. The chain links TRBV7-3 to TRBJ1-4; D may be TRBD1 (5 bases). CDR3 size: 17 residues. The ends were cut back, 5 bases at V and 6 bases at J, with 22 bases in the middle. Germline-derived CDR1 and CDR2 are SGHTA and FQGTGA.